This T cell receptor beta chain was sequenced in a study of regulatory T cells in long-lasting Graves disease. Germline values: CDR1 SGHAT, CDR2 FQNNGV. The CDR3 totals 12 residues. The V end lost 3 bases, the J end lost 8 bases, and 8 bases lay between the germline ends. As to time point: newly diagnosed GD, antithyroid drugs for less than 3 months. The TCR library was made from RNA that had been extracted from PBMCs in TRIzol. iRepertoire HTBI primers and Arm-PCR of CDR3 regions built TCR beta libraries. MiXCR was run by TCRdb on the multiplex PCR reads, yielding one entry per CDR3 protein. In the table there are 350,000 to 500,000 distinct CDR3 sequences, roughly 15% of which are singletons. This clonotype was observed at least ten times. These sequences were also reported in another study, on T cells in Graves' hyperthyroidism and ophthalmopathy.

The chain joins TRBV11-2 to TRBJ2-1; D remains ambiguous. The receptor was derived from a woman under 40 with Graves disease. The sequencing here drew on peripheral blood mononuclear cells (PBMCs), taken at new diagnosis, from a patient treated with antithyroid drugs. CDR3 region: CASSLKGHEQFF. The CDR3 region has the DNA TGTGCCAGCAGCTTGAAAGGGCATGAGCAGTTCTTC.